These 5 T cell receptor beta chains share one sample of origin, sequenced in a study of T cell responses to AZD1222 COVID-19 vaccine. TCRdb's copy holds only in-frame clones and misses some; the assay was immunoSEQ multiplex PCR. The sample records around 140,000 clones, roughly 84% being singletons. The source material was peripheral blood, sampled 28 days after the second AZD1222 dose. All receptors come from an adult who received the AZD1222 COVID-19 vaccine.

The V and J genes are TRBV30 and TRBJ2-5; D is unclear. The CDR3 loop spans 11 amino acids. Germline V CDR1 and CDR2: GTSNPN, SVGIG (reference sequence). V lost 0 bases to trimming and J lost 5 bases, with 4 bases between them. CDR3 sequence: CAWSVGETQYF. The CDR3 DNA sequence: TGTGCCTGGAGTGTAGGGGAGACCCAGTACTTC. Supplemented by reference TRBV30 and TRBJ2-5, the full variable domain reads SQTIHQWPATLVQPVGSPLSLECTVEGTSNPNLYWYRQAAGRGLQLLFYSVGIGQISSEVPQNLSASRPQDRQFILSSKKLLLSDSGFYLCAWSVGETQYFGPGTRLLVL.

The V gene is TRBV6-5, the J gene TRBJ2-2, with TRBD1 matching over 12 bases. The J segment lost 9 bases and the V segment lost 8 bases, leaving 7 bases of the junction unmatched. The CDR3 totals 14 residues. CDR1 MNHEY and CDR2 SVGAGI come from the germline V gene. The CDR3 DNA sequence: TGTGCCAGCCGCACCGGGACAGGGGGCCGGGAGCTGTTTTTT. This gives the protein CASRTGTGGRELFF.

Many counts were recorded for this clone. V gene TRBV19 combines with J gene TRBJ1-5, with TRBD1 matching over 10 bases. J lost 6 bases, V lost 4 bases, and 9 bases had no gene match. The CDR3 is 16 residues long. The germline V gene encodes CDR1 LNHDA and CDR2 SQIVND (reference sequence). The CDR3 protein is CASSTQPTGGGQPQHF. The CDR3 DNA is TGTGCCAGTAGTACCCAACCGACAGGGGGCGGTCAGCCCCAGCATTTT.

The V gene is TRBV6-6, the J gene TRBJ2-7, with D possibly being TRBD2 (6 bases). Per the germline V gene, CDR1 is MNHNY and CDR2 is SVGAGI (reference sequence). Between the trimmed V and J ends, which lost 0 bases and 5 bases, there was a span of 11 bases. The CDR3 consists of 14 residues. In DNA, the CDR3 is TGTGCCAGCAGTTACTCGGGCGGGGTCCACGAGCAGTACTTC. This codes for CASSYSGGVHEQYF.

This clone was counted a single time. This chain links TRBV5-1 with TRBJ2-1; 8 nucleotides line up with TRBD2. The V gene end was trimmed by 2 bases and the J gene end by 7 bases; junction bases not matched to a gene: 11. From germline, CDR1 is SGHRS and CDR2 YFSETQ. The CDR3 is 16 residues long. CDR3 bases: TGCGCCAGCAGCTTAACCGTAGCGGGGCCCTTGAATGAGCAGTTCTTC. This codes for CASSLTVAGPLNEQFF.